This paragraph reports one T cell receptor beta chain. Its antigen is undetermined. These data come from a study of beta chain features in type 1 diabetes. Whole-study findings and limits: Researchers cautioned that cDNA sequencing could over-represent cells with high TCR expression.

CDR1 is GTSNPN and CDR2 is SVGIG in the germline V gene (reference sequence). The CDR3 is made up of 18 amino acids. The junction had 10 bases not matched to a gene; V was cut back by 2 bases and J by 0 bases. The authors reverse transcribed all of the isolated RNA, so sequencing captured expressed TCRB transcripts. TCRdb keeps only in-frame clones here, not all; method: immunoSEQ multiplex PCR. This sample carries 450,000 to 600,000 clones, approximately 30% of them seen once, and the ten largest clones take more than 0.055%. This clonotype originated in a man aged 18-30 years in good health. Sample: naive CD4+ T cells from blood. The chain employs TRBV30 and TRBJ2-3; 11 bases match TRBD2. The CDR3 spells CAWSRTSGLGISTDTQYF. In nucleotides, the CDR3 is TGTGCCTGGAGTAGGACTAGCGGGCTCGGGATAAGCACAGATACGCAGTATTTT. Complete variable domain (other parts from reference TRBV30 and TRBJ2-3): SQTIHQWPATLVQPVGSPLSLECTVEGTSNPNLYWYRQAAGRGLQLLFYSVGIGQISSEVPQNLSASRPQDRQFILSSKKLLLSDSGFYLCAWSRTSGLGISTDTQYFGPGTRLTVL.